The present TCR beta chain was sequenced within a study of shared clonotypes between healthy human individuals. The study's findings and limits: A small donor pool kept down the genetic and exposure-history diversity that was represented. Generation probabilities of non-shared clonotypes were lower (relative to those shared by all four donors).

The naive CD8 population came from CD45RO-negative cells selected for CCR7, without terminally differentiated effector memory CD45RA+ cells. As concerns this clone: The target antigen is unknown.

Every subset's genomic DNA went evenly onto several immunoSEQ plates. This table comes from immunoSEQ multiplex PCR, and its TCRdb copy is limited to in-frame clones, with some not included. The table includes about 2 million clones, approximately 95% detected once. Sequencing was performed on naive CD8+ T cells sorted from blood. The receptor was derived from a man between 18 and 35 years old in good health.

CDR3 DNA: TGTGCCAGCAGTGAACGACAGGCCTTCCCCGAGACGCAGTATTTT. This translates into CASSERQAFPETQYF. The rearrangement joins TRBV2 to TRBJ2-3, with D possibly being TRBD1 (6 bases). This CDR3 is 15 amino acids long. The germline V gene encodes CDR1 SNHLY and CDR2 FYNNEI. Trimming stripped 2 bases from V and 9 bases from J, with 18 bases between.